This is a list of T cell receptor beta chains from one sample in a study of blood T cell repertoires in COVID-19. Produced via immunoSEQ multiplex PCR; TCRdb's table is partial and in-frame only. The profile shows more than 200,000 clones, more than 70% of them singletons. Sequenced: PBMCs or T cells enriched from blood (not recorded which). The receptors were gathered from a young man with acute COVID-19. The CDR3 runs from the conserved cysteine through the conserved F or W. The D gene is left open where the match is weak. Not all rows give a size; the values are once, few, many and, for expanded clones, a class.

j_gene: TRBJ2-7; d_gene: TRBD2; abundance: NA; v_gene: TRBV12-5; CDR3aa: CASGLEGRDEQYF; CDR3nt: TGTGCTAGTGGTTTGGAGGGGAGGGACGAGCAGTACTTC
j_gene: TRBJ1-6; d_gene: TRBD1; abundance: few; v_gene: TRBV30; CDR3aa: CAWRATGTENSPLHF; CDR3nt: TGTGCCTGGAGGGCTACCGGGACAGAAAATTCACCCCTCCACTTT
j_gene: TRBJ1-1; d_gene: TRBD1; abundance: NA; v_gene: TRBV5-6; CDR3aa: CASSLSWDRKEAFF; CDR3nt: TGTGCCAGCAGCTTGAGTTGGGACAGGAAAGAAGCTTTCTTT
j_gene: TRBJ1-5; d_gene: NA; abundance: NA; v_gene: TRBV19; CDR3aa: CASTPSGGHQPQHF; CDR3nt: TGTGCCAGTACCCCCTCGGGGGGACATCAGCCCCAGCATTTT
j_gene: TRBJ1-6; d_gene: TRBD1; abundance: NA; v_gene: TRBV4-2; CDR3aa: CASSPSHRGENSPLHF; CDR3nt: TGTGCCAGCAGCCCATCCCACAGGGGTGAGAATTCACCCCTCCACTTT
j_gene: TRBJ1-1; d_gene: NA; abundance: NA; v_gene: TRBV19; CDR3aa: CASSIGGRSEAFF; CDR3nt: TGTGCCAGTAGTATCGGAGGGCGGTCTGAAGCTTTCTTT
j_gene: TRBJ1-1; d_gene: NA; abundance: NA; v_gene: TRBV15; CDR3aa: CATSSPRGRAEAFF; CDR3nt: TGTGCCACCAGCAGCCCGCGGGGGCGGGCTGAAGCTTTCTTT
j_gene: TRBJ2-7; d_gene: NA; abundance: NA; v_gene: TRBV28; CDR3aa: CASSSWAGLEQYF; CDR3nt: TGTGCCAGCAGTTCCTGGGCAGGGCTCGAGCAGTACTTC
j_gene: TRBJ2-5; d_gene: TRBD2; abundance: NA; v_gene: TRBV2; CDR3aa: CASSVPSGGGETQYF; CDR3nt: TGTGCCAGCAGTGTCCCTAGCGGGGGAGGAGAGACCCAGTACTTC
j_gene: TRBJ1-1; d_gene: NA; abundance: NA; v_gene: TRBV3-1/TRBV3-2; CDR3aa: CASRNTGEAFF; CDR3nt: TGTGCCAGCAGGAACACAGGGGAAGCTTTCTTT
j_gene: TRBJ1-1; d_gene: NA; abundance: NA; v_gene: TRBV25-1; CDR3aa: CASSDRGSRAFF; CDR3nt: TGTGCCAGCAGTGATAGGGGCTCAAGGGCTTTCTTT
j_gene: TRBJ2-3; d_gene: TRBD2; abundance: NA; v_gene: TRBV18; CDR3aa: CASSQGLGGSDTQYF; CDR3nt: TGTGCCAGCTCACAAGGACTAGGTGGCTCAGATACGCAGTATTTT
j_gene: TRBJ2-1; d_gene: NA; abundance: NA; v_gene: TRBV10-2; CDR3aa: CASSEVRGAGHHMGNEQFF; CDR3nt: TGCGCCAGCAGTGAAGTTCGGGGGGCCGGACACCATATGGGCAATGAGCAGTTCTTC
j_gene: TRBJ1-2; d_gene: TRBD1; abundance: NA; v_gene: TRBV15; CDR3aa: CATSRGDRDYGYTF; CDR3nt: TGTGCCACCAGCAGAGGGGACAGAGACTATGGCTACACCTTC
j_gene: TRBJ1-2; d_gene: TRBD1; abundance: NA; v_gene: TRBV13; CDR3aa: CASSLQGAGGYTF; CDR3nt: TGTGCCAGCAGCTTACAGGGGGCGGGCGGCTACACCTTC
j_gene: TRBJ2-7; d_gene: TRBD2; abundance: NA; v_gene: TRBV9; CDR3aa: CASSPRLLTSDEQYF; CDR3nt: TGTGCCAGCAGCCCACGCCTCCTGACTAGCGACGAGCAGTACTTC
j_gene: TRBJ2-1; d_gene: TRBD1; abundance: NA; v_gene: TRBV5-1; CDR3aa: CASSSGQGSNEQFF; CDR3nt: TGCGCCAGCAGCTCCGGACAGGGAAGCAATGAGCAGTTCTTC
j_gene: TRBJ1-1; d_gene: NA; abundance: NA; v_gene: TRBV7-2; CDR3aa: CASSPTGGRYTEAFF; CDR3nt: TGTGCCAGCAGTCCGACCGGGGGTCGCTACACTGAAGCTTTCTTT
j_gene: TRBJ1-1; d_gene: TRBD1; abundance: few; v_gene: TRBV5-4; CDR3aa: CASSFRDRVLNTEAFF; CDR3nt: TGTGCCAGCAGCTTCCGGGACAGGGTTTTAAACACTGAAGCTTTCTTT
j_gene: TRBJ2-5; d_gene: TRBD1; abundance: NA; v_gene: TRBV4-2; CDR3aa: CASRSGQTAETQYF; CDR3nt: TGTGCCAGCCGATCGGGACAGACGGCGGAGACCCAGTACTTC
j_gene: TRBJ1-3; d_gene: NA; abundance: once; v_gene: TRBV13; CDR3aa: CASSLSGSGNTIYF; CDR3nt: TGTGCCAGCAGCTTGTCAGGGTCGGGAAACACCATATATTTT
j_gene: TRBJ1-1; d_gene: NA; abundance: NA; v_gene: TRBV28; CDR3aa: CASLTRGLLGVSEAFF; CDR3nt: TGTGCCAGCCTCACACGGGGGTTACTAGGGGTTTCTGAAGCTTTCTTT
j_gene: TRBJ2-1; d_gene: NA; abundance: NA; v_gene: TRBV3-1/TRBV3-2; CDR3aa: CASSQDPGHGNNNEQFF; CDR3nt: TGTGCCAGCAGCCAAGATCCAGGACACGGTAATAACAATGAGCAGTTCTTC
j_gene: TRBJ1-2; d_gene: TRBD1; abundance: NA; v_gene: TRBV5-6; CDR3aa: CASSSRDRYPSNYGYTF; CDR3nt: TGTGCCAGCAGCTCACGGGACAGATATCCCTCCAACTATGGCTACACCTTC